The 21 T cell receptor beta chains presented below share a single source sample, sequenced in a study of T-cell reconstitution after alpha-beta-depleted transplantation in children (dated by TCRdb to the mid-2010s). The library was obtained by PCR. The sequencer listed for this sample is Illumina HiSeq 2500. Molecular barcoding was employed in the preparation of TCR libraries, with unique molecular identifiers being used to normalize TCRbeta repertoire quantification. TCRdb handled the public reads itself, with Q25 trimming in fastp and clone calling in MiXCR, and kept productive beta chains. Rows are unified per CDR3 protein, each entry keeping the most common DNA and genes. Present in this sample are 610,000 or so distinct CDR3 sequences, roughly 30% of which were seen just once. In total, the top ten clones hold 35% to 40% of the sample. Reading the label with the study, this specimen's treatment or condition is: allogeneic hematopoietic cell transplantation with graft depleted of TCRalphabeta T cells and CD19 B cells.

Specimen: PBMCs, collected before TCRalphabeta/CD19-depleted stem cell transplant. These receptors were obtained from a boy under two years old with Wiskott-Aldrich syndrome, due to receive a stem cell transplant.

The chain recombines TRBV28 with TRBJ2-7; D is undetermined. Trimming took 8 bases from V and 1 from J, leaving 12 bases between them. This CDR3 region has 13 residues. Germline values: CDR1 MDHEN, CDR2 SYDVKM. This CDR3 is CASDSSASYEQYF. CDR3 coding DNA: TGTGCCAGCGATTCGAGTGCTTCCTACGAGCAGTACTTC.

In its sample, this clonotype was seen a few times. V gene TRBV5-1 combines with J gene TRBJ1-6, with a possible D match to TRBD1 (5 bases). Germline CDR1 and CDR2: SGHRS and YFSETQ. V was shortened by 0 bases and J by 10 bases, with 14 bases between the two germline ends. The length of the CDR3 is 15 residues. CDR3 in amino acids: CASSLGSGKESPLHF. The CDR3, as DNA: TGCGCCAGCAGCTTGGGGTCAGGGAAAGAGTCACCCCTCCACTTT.

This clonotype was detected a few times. The CDR3 DNA reads TGTGCCAGCAGTTTTACCAGGGCAGATACGCAGTATTTT. It translates to CASSFTRADTQYF. The chain uses TRBV12-3 or TRBV12-4 and TRBJ2-3, with D perhaps matching TRBD1 (5 bases). Deletions cut 3 bases from V and 4 bases from J, with 8 bases between. This CDR3 has 13 residues.

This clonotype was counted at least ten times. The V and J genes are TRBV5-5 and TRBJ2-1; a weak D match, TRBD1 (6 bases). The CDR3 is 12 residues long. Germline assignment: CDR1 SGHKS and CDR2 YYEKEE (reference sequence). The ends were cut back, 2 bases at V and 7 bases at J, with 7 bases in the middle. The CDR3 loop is CASSFQGNEQFF. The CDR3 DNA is TGTGCCAGCAGCTTCCAGGGGAATGAGCAGTTCTTC.

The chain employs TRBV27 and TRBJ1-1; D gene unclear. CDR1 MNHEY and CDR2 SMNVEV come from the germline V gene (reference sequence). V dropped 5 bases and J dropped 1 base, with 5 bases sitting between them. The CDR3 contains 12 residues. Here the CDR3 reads CASSGRNTEAFF. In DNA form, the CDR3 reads TGTGCCAGCAGTGGACGGAACACTGAAGCTTTCTTT.

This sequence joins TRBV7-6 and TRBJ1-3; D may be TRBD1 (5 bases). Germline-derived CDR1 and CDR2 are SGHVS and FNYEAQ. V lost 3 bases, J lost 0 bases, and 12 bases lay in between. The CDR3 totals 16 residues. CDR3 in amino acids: CASSLTTAPSGNTIYF. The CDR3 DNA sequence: TGTGCCAGCAGCTTGACGACAGCTCCCTCTGGAAACACCATATATTTT. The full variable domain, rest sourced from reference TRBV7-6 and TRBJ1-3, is GAGVSQSPRYKVTKRGQDVALRCDPISGHVSLYWYRQALGQGPEFLTYFNYEAQQDKSGLPNDRFSAERPEGSISTLTIQRTEQRDSAMYRCASSLTTAPSGNTIYFGEGSWLTVV.

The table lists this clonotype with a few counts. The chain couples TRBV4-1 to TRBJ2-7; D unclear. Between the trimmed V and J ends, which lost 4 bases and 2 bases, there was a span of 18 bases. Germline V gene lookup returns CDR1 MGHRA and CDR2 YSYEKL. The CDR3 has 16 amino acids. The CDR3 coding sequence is TGCGCCAGCAGCCCCAAAAGGGTACCGGTCCCCTACGAGCAGTACTTC. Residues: CASSPKRVPVPYEQYF.

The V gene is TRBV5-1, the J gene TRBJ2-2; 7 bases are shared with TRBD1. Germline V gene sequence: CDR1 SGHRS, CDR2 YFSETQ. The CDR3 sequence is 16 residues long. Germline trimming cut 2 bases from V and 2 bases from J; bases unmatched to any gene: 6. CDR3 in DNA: TGCGCCAGCAGCTTTAGCGACAGGGTCAACACCGGGGAGCTGTTTTTT. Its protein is CASSFSDRVNTGELFF.

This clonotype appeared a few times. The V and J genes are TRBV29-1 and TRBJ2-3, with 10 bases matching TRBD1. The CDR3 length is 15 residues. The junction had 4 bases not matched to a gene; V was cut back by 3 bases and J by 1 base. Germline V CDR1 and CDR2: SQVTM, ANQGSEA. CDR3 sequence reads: CSVDGTGAGTDTQYF. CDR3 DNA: TGCAGCGTTGATGGGACAGGGGCGGGCACAGATACGCAGTATTTT.

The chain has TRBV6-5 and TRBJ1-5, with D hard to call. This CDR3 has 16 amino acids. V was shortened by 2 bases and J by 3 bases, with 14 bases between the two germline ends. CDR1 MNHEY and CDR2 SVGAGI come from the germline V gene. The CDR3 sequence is CASSYGLAGNNQPQHF. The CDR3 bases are TGTGCCAGCAGTTACGGTTTGGCGGGAAACAATCAGCCCCAGCATTTT.

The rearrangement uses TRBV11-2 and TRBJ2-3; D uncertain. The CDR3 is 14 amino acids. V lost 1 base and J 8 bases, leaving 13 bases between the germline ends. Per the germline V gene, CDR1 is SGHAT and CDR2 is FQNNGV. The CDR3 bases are TGTGCCAGCAGCTTAGGCCCCGCTAGGACTACGCAGTATTTT. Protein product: CASSLGPARTTQYF.

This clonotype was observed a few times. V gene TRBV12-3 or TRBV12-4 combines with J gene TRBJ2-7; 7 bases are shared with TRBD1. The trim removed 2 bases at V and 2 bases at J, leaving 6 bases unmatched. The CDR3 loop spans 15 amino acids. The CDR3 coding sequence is TGTGCCAGCAGTTTATTTCACGGACAGGCCTACGAGCAGTACTTC. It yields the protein CASSLFHGQAYEQYF.

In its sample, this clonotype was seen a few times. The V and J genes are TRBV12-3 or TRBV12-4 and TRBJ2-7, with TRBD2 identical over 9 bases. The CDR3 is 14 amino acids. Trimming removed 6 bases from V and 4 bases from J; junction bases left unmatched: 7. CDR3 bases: TGTGCCAGCAGACCCGGCGGGAGGGCTTACGAGCAGTACTTC. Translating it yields CASRPGGRAYEQYF.

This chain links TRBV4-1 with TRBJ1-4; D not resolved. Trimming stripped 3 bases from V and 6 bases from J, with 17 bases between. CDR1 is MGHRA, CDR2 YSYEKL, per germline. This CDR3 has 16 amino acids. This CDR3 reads CASSHKGQPQDEKLFF. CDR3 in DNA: TGCGCCAGCAGCCACAAAGGGCAGCCGCAGGATGAAAAACTGTTTTTT.

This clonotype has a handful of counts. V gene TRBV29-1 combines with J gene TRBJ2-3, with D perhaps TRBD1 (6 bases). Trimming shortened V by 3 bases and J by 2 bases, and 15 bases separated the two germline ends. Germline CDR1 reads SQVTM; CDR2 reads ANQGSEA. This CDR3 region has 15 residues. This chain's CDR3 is CSVDRIWDNTDTQYF. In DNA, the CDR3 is TGCAGCGTTGACCGAATCTGGGACAACACAGATACGCAGTATTTT.

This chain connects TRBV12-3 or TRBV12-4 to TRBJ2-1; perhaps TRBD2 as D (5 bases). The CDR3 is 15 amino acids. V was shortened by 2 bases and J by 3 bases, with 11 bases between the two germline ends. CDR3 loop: CASSLTGIGYNEQFF. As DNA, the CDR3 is TGTGCCAGCAGTTTAACCGGGATTGGCTACAATGAGCAGTTCTTC.

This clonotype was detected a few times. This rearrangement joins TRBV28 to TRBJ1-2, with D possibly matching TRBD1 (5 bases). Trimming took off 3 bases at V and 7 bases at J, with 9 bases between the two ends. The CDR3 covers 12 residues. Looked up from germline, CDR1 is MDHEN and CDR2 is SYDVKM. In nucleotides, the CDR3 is TGTGCCAGCAGTTTCAGGGCTGGTGGCTACACCTTC. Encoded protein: CASSFRAGGYTF.

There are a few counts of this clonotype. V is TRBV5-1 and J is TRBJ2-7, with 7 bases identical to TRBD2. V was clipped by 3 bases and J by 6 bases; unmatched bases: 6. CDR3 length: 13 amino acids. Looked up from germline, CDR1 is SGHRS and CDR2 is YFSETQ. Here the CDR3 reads CASSSSGAGEQYF. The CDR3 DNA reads TGCGCCAGCAGCTCAAGCGGGGCAGGCGAGCAGTACTTC.

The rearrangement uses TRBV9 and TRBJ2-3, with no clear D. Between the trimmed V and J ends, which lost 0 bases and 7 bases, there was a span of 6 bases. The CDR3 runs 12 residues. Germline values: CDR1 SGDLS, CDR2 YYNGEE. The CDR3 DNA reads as TGTGCCAGCAGCGTAGAGGAGCATACGCAGTATTTT. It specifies CASSVEEHTQYF.

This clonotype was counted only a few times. The CDR3 sequence: CASSREGAYNSPLHF. The CDR3 bases are TGTGCCAGCAGCCGAGAAGGGGCCTATAATTCACCCCTCCACTTT. The genes are TRBV11-2 and TRBJ1-6; the D gene is possibly TRBD1 (5 bases). V was shortened by 5 bases and J by 2 bases, with 10 bases between the two germline ends. The CDR3 length is 15 residues. The germline gives CDR1 SGHAT, CDR2 FQNNGV. Using reference TRBV11-2 and TRBJ1-6 for the parts outside the CDR3, the full variable domain is EAGVAQSPRYKIIEKRQSVAFWCNPISGHATLYWYQQILGQGPKLLIQFQNNGVVDDSQLPKDRFSAERLKGVDSTLKIQPAKLEDSAVYLCASSREGAYNSPLHFGNGTRLTVT.

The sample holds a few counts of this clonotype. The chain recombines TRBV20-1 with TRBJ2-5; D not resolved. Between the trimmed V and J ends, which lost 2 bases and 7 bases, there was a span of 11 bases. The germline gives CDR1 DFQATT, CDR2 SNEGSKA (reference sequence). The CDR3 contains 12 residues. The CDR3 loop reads CSARSGFGTQYF. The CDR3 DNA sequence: TGCAGTGCTAGATCCGGATTTGGGACCCAGTACTTC.